This T cell receptor (beta chain) appears in the sequencing data of a study of blood T cell repertoires in COVID-19. Turning to the study itself: Samples of COVID-19 (acute and convalescent) were obtained from the United States, Italy and Spain. The cDNA or gDNA used as material had been derived from T cells, B-cell-depleted T cells, or PBMCs.

How the authors handled the data: For nucleated cells, counts were estimated from reference gene primer amplification. TCRdb keeps only in-frame clones here, not all; method: immunoSEQ multiplex PCR. The V and J calls and clone size were taken over from that table, and D and trimming were inferred from the DNA. This sample has 130,000 to 150,000 clones, with around 80% found just once. The sequence was obtained from a woman aged 45 to 65 with acute or convalescent COVID-19. Sequenced material: peripheral blood.

The CDR3, as DNA: TGTGCCAGCAGTGAATTCTCTTTGAATTCACCCCTCCACTTT. Its protein product is CASSEFSLNSPLHF. The chain joins TRBV6-1 to TRBJ1-6; D gene ambiguous. V dropped 2 bases and J dropped 7 bases, with 9 bases sitting between them. This CDR3 has 14 residues. Germline V CDR1 and CDR2: MNHNS, SASEGT.